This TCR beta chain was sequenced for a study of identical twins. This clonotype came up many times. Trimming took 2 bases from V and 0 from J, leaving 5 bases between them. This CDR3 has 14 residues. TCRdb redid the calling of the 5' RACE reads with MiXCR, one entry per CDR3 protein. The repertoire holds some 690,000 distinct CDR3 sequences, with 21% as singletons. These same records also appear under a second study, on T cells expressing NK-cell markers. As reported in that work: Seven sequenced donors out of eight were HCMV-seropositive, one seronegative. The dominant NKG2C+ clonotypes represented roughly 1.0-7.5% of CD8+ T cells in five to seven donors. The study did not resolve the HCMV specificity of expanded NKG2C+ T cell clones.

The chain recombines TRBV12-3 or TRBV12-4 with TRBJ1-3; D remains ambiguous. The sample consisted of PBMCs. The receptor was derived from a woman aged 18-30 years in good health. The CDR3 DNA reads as TGTGCCAGCAGTTTACGCAACTCTGGAAACACCATATATTTT. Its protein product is CASSLRNSGNTIYF.